The 22 T cell receptor beta chains below were found in one sample sequenced in a study of human T cells and chemical hapten exposure. MiXCR was run by TCRdb on the RACE reads, yielding one entry per CDR3 protein. In the table there are about 360,000 distinct CDR3 sequences, around 7% of which are singletons. Time point noted: patch test 1, 2 weeks after DPC sensitization. Noted treatment: therapeutic diphenylcyclopropenone sensitization with weekly scalp DPC. The sample here was whole blood, taken in connection with sensitization to the hapten diphenylcyclopropenone (DPC). Receptor source: a woman aged 18-29 years with alopecia areata. Some clones in this sample may be carry-over from other donors' samples.

At least ten counts were recorded for this clonotype. This sequence joins TRBV6-2 or TRBV6-3 and TRBJ2-1, with 8 bases that match TRBD2. Looked up from germline, CDR1 is MNHEY and CDR2 is SVGEGT. There are 17 residues in the CDR3. J gave up 9 bases and V 2 bases, and 15 bases lay outside the gene matches. DNA of the CDR3: TGTGCCAGCAGTTACGTACCCGGGACTAGAGGTCTGGCTGAGCAGTTCTTC. Residues: CASSYVPGTRGLAEQFF.

This clonotype was detected only a few times. This chain connects TRBV11-2 to TRBJ1-1; D is unresolved. The CDR3 is 16 residues long. The germline gives CDR1 SGHAT, CDR2 FQNNGV. Deletions cut 4 bases from V and 5 bases from J, with 20 bases between. CDR3 coding DNA: TGTGCCAGCAGCTCTACGGGGTCGGGGTTAGATACTGAAGCTTTCTTT. Its protein product is CASSSTGSGLDTEAFF.

This clonotype was seen many times. The chain combines TRBV7-8 with TRBJ2-5; TRBD2 is a possible D gene (6 bases). CDR1 is SGHVS and CDR2 is FQNEAQ in the germline V gene. The CDR3 runs 13 residues. The V end was cut by 8 bases, the J end by 7 bases, with 17 bases between. CDR3 loop: CASGRSAGGTQYF. DNA of the CDR3: TGTGCCAGCGGGAGGAGTGCTGGGGGGACCCAGTACTTC.

This clonotype was detected only a few times. The chain employs TRBV6-1 and TRBJ2-1; D not resolved. The germline V gene has CDR1 MNHNS and CDR2 SASEGT. V was trimmed by 0 bases and J by 5 bases, leaving 11 bases between them. The CDR3 length is 15 residues. CDR3 sequence reads: CASSEAGKVDNEQFF. CDR3 in DNA: TGTGCCAGCAGTGAAGCAGGAAAGGTAGACAATGAGCAGTTCTTC.

This clonotype was counted only a few times. The chain has TRBV12-3 or TRBV12-4 and TRBJ1-6, with a possible D match to TRBD1 (6 bases). The V end was cut by 7 bases, the J end by 6 bases, with 16 bases between. This CDR3 region has 15 residues. CDR3 sequence (DNA): TGTGCCAGCACTGTCGGGGGGGGCCGTAATTCACCCCTCCACTTT. Encoded protein: CASTVGGGRNSPLHF.

This clonotype was seen a few times. This rearrangement joins TRBV7-9 to TRBJ2-1; 7 bases fit TRBD1. This CDR3 has 20 residues. The ends lost 4 bases at V and 6 bases at J; junction bases unmatched: 24. Germline V gives CDR1 SEHNR, CDR2 FQNEAQ (reference sequence). CDR3 region: CASSSTLTGSRHLSSNEQFF. The CDR3 bases are TGTGCCAGCAGCTCCACTTTGACAGGGTCCAGACACCTTTCGAGCAATGAGCAGTTCTTC.

V is TRBV4-3 and J is TRBJ2-6, with D perhaps matching TRBD2 (5 bases). The CDR3 is 19 residues long. V lost 5 bases and J lost 1, with 21 bases in between. CDR1 is LGHNA and CDR2 is YSLEER in the germline V gene. The CDR3 spells CASSDGVRAWVSGANVLTF. CDR3 coding DNA: TGCGCCAGCAGCGATGGCGTGAGGGCGTGGGTGTCTGGGGCCAACGTCCTGACTTTC.

This clonotype turned up a few times. The chain joins TRBV12-3 or TRBV12-4 to TRBJ2-2; 10 bases are shared with TRBD1. V lost 4 bases, J lost 0 bases, and 2 bases stayed unmatched. The CDR3 covers 16 residues. The CDR3 sequence: CASSWGQGTNTGELFF. CDR3 coding DNA: TGTGCCAGCAGTTGGGGACAGGGGACGAACACCGGGGAGCTGTTTTTT.

This clonotype appeared many times. The rearrangement links TRBV7-3 to TRBJ2-1, with D unclear. The germline gives CDR1 SGHTA, CDR2 FQGTGA. Trimming removed 5 bases at V and 5 bases at J, with 10 bases between. This CDR3 is built from 13 residues. The CDR3 sequence: CASSRILNNEQFF. The CDR3 DNA follows: TGTGCCAGCAGCCGTATATTAAACAATGAGCAGTTCTTC.

The table lists this clonotype with many counts. The V call is TRBV4-3, the J call TRBJ2-7, with D uncertain. Germline V lookup: CDR1 LGHNA, CDR2 YSLEER. Deletions cut 0 bases from V and 3 bases from J, with 9 bases between. The CDR3 consists of 14 residues. The CDR3 DNA reads as TGCGCCAGCAGCCAAGAGAATGGTAACTACGAGCAGTACTTC. It is translated as CASSQENGNYEQYF.

A remark on this clonotype: One junction end disagrees with the germline gene, perhaps due to a read error. The chain links TRBV7-8 to TRBJ2-1, with D perhaps matching TRBD1 or TRBD2 (5 bases each). Germline values: CDR1 SGHVS, CDR2 FQNEAQ. CDR3 length: 12 residues. As DNA, the CDR3 is TGTGCCAGCAGGGAGAACCGGGACGGGCTCGTCTTC. Protein: CASRENRDGLVF.

V is TRBV10-3 and J is TRBJ1-5; no reliable D call. V lost 6 bases, J lost 4 bases, and 10 bases lay in between. CDR1 ENHRY and CDR2 SYGVKD come from the germline V gene. CDR3 length: 13 amino acids. The CDR3 DNA reads TGTGCCATCAGGGGGTCCCTGAATCAGCCCCAGCATTTT. It codes for CAIRGSLNQPQHF.

The chain uses TRBV5-1 and TRBJ1-1; 7 nucleotides align to TRBD1. Losses at the gene ends were 4 bases for V and 4 bases for J; bases not matched to a gene: 7. CDR1 and CDR2 from the germline V gene are SGHRS and YFSETQ. There are 14 residues in the CDR3. The chain's CDR3 is CASSSYRGSTEAFF. The CDR3, as DNA: TGCGCCAGCAGCAGTTACAGGGGAAGCACTGAAGCTTTCTTT.

The rearrangement uses TRBV25-1 and TRBJ2-3; D ambiguous. There are 16 residues in the CDR3. Trimming cost V 3 bases and J 1 base, with 14 bases left between them. Germline V gene lookup returns CDR1 MGHDK and CDR2 SYGVNS. CDR3 nucleotides: TGTGCCAGCAGTGAGATCGCTGGTCGGGGCACAGATACGCAGTATTTT. Protein product: CASSEIAGRGTDTQYF. Using reference TRBV25-1 and TRBJ2-3 for the parts outside the CDR3, the full variable domain is EADIYQTPRYLVIGTGKKITLECSQTMGHDKMYWYQQDPGMELHLIHYSYGVNSTEKGDLSSESTVSRIRTEHFPLTLESARPSHTSQYLCASSEIAGRGTDTQYFGPGTRLTVL.

The J gene is TRBJ2-1, the V gene TRBV28, with TRBD1 matching over 7 bases. V was clipped by 5 bases and J by 2 bases; unmatched bases: 6. CDR1 and CDR2 (germline): MDHEN, SYDVKM. This CDR3 comprises 15 residues. CDR3 in amino acids: CASSPTGVAYNEQFF. The CDR3 DNA is TGTGCCAGCAGTCCAACAGGGGTGGCCTACAATGAGCAGTTCTTC.

This clonotype has just a few counts. The rearrangement joins TRBV7-9 to TRBJ1-2, with a possible D match to TRBD1 (6 bases). CDR1 is SEHNR, CDR2 FQNEAQ, per germline (reference sequence). CDR3 length equals 14 residues. V shed 4 bases and J shed 3 bases, with 12 bases lying between them. CDR3 nucleotide sequence: TGTGCCAGCAGCTCCCAACAGGGTTACTATGGCTACACCTTC. It codes for CASSSQQGYYGYTF.

The table lists this clonotype with many counts. The gene calls are TRBV6-2 or TRBV6-3 and TRBJ1-1; D perhaps matches TRBD1 (6 bases). The length of the CDR3 is 13 residues. Germline CDR1 MNHEY, CDR2 SVGEGT. V gave up 6 bases and J gave up 8 bases, with 16 bases separating them. This CDR3 reads CASSRSRGIEAFF. DNA of the CDR3: TGTGCCAGCAGCCGTTCCAGGGGAATCGAAGCTTTCTTT.

This chain uses TRBV7-2 with TRBJ1-2; D not resolved. The CDR3 loop spans 15 amino acids. Trimming removed 4 bases at V and 0 bases at J, with 12 bases between. Germline V gives CDR1 SGHTA, CDR2 FQGNSA. The CDR3 protein is CASSSNIGSNYGYTF. In DNA, the CDR3 is TGTGCCAGCAGCTCGAACATAGGTTCTAACTATGGCTACACCTTC.

There are a few counts of this clonotype. The J gene is TRBJ2-5, the V gene TRBV6-2 or TRBV6-3, with D hard to call. Germline-derived CDR1 and CDR2 are MNHEY and SVGEGT. The CDR3 is made up of 13 amino acids. Trimming stripped 8 bases from V and 1 base from J, with 11 bases between. CDR3 sequence reads: CASGGLTQETQYF. For the CDR3, the DNA is TGTGCCAGCGGCGGATTGACCCAAGAGACCCAGTACTTC.

This chain uses TRBV27 with TRBJ2-7; D ambiguous. In germline, CDR1 is MNHEY, CDR2 SMNVEV (reference sequence). The V end was cut by 6 bases, the J end by 7 bases, with 22 bases between. This CDR3 is 15 amino acids long. The CDR3: CASSRQVGRDEEQYF. CDR3 sequence (DNA): TGTGCCAGCAGCCGTCAGGTCGGACGAGACGAGGAGCAGTACTTC.

There are a few counts of this clonotype. This chain connects TRBV6-2 or TRBV6-3 to TRBJ1-5; TRBD1 aligns across 12 bases. V lost 6 bases, J lost 0 bases, and 9 bases stayed unmatched. The CDR3 is made up of 18 amino acids. Germline loops: CDR1 MNHEY, CDR2 SVGEGT. CDR3 in DNA: TGTGCCAGCAGATCCGGGACAGGGGGCGTCTATAGCAATCAGCCCCAGCATTTT. Translating gives CASRSGTGGVYSNQPQHF.

In its sample, this clonotype was seen a few times. The gene calls are TRBV2 and TRBJ2-2, with D tentatively TRBD2 (5 bases). Germline CDR1 SNHLY, CDR2 FYNNEI. This CDR3 spans 14 amino acids. V lost 7 bases, J lost 5 bases, and 14 bases lay in between. This CDR3 is CASISSGVTGELFF. The CDR3 DNA reads as TGTGCCAGCATCTCCAGCGGAGTTACCGGGGAGCTGTTTTTT. Combining the CDR3 with reference TRBV2 and TRBJ2-2 gives the whole variable domain EPEVTQTPSHQVTQMGQEVILRCVPISNHLYFYWYRQILGQKVEFLVSFYNNEISEKSEIFDDQFSVERPDGSNFTLKIRSTKLEDSAMYFCASISSGVTGELFFGEGSRLTVL.